This TCR beta chain was retrieved from a study of radiotherapy plus CTLA-4 blockade in lung cancer. Study summary: For 18% of patients, objective responses occurred, and about 33% had disease control.

The ends were cut back, 6 bases at V and 5 bases at J, with 11 bases in the middle. Germline CDR1 MNHEY, CDR2 SMNVEV (reference sequence). The CDR3 runs 13 residues. Study outcomes and limitations: Expansion in blood of tumor-derived TCR clones was seen after radiotherapy plus ipilimumab.

People whose metastatic non-small-cell lung cancer was chemo-refractory got focal radiation along with CTLA-4 blockade by ipilimumab. Some clones are missing from TCRdb's copy, which holds only in-frame ones; the method was immunoSEQ multiplex PCR. The profile shows roughly 45,000 clones, around 70% of them singletons. Comments on this clone: The target antigen is unknown.

The sample was peripheral blood, taken from a patient treated with radiotherapy plus ipilimumab. The receptor was derived from a human donor with non-small cell lung cancer who had a partial response to radiotherapy plus ipilimumab. This chain connects TRBV27 to TRBJ1-5; a possible D gene is TRBD1 (5 bases). The CDR3 spells CASSQRGDQPQHF. The CDR3 DNA reads TGTGCCAGCAGCCAACGGGGGGATCAGCCCCAGCATTTT.